These T cell receptor beta chains were read from a single sample in a study of cytomegalovirus exposure and HLA in healthy donors. TCRdb's copy holds only in-frame clones and misses some; the assay was immunoSEQ multiplex PCR. The repertoire holds approximately 220,000 clones, with over 65% as singletons. The specimen was PBMCs. Receptor source: a man in his forties in good health and CMV-seronegative. CDR3s include the opening cysteine and the closing phenylalanine or tryptophan. The D gene is left open where the match is weak. For some rows the clone size is stated as once, few or many, or as a class when expanded; others skip it.

once	TRBV6-5	.	TRBJ2-1	TGTGCCAGCAGTTTGAGCGATACCTACAATGAGCAGTTCTTC	CASSLSDTYNEQFF
.	TRBV2	TRBD2	TRBJ2-3	TGTGCCAGCAGTCGGGGGGGCCGAGATACGCAGTATTTT	CASSRGGRDTQYF
.	TRBV18	TRBD1	TRBJ1-4	TGTGCCAGCTCACCGAGGACAGGGATGGGAGAAAAACTGTTTTTT	CASSPRTGMGEKLFF
.	TRBV28	.	TRBJ1-1	TGTGCCAGCAGTGACTACATGAACACTGAAGCTTTCTTT	CASSDYMNTEAFF
.	TRBV5-4	.	TRBJ2-7	TGTGCCAGCAGCGAGACAGCCTTTTCCTACGAGCAGTACTTC	CASSETAFSYEQYF
.	TRBV7-9	.	TRBJ2-7	TGTGCCAGCAGCGGGCCCTACGAGCAGTACTTC	CASSGPYEQYF
.	TRBV7-6	TRBD2	TRBJ2-1	TGTGCCAGCAGCTTAACTAGCGGGGGGACATCCTACAATGAGCAGTTCTTC	CASSLTSGGTSYNEQFF
.	TRBV18	TRBD1	TRBJ1-1	TGTGCCAGCTCATACAGGGGCGGCACTGAAGCTTTCTTT	CASSYRGGTEAFF
.	TRBV7-6	TRBD2	TRBJ2-1	TGTGCCAGCAGCTTAGGAGCGGGGGTTAGTAATGAGCAGTTCTTC	CASSLGAGVSNEQFF
.	TRBV11-2	TRBD2	TRBJ2-5	TGTGCCAGCAGCTTAGTAGCGGGGGGCAAAGTAGAGACCCAGTACTTC	CASSLVAGGKVETQYF
once	TRBV4-3	.	TRBJ1-5	TGCGCCAGCAGCCAGGGGCCTGGGGTCCATCAGCCCCAGCATTTT	CASSQGPGVHQPQHF
.	TRBV5-4	.	TRBJ1-5	TGTGCCAGCAGCATACAGGGTATTGGAAATCAGCCCCAGCATTTT	CASSIQGIGNQPQHF
.	TRBV7-2	TRBD2	TRBJ2-7	TGTGCCAGCAGCCTCCGGGGGGGGGCCAACGAGCAGTACTTC	CASSLRGGANEQYF
few	TRBV7-2	.	TRBJ1-1	TGTGCCAGCAGCTTAGAGCCCAAGCCTGAAGCTTTCTTT	CASSLEPKPEAFF
.	TRBV4-1	.	TRBJ1-5	TGCGCCAGCAGCCAAGAGCCCGCTATGCTTCAGCCCCAGCATTTT	CASSQEPAMLQPQHF
.	TRBV11-2	.	TRBJ1-2	TGTGCCAGCAGCTTAGGCAGCTATGGCTACACCTTC	CASSLGSYGYTF
.	TRBV27	.	TRBJ2-7	TGTGCCAGCAGTTTATGGCAGGGAAGTTCCCACGAGCAGTACTTC	CASSLWQGSSHEQYF
.	TRBV19	TRBD1	TRBJ1-2	TGTGCCAGTATTTCACAGGGGGACTATGGCTACACCTTC	CASISQGDYGYTF
few	TRBV19	.	TRBJ1-6	TGTGCCAGTACCCCAAGGGGGAATTCACCCCTCCACTTT	CASTPRGNSPLHF
.	TRBV7-2	.	TRBJ1-3	TGTGCCAGCAGCCCCCCCCAGGGAAACTCTGGAAACACCATATATTTT	CASSPPQGNSGNTIYF
once	TRBV11-2	.	TRBJ2-1	TGTGCCAGCAGCTTATCAGGTATCATCAATGAGCAGTTCTTC	CASSLSGIINEQFF
.	TRBV4-2	.	TRBJ1-4	TGTGCCAGCAGCCAGAGGGATAGAGGCGCAACTAATGAAAAACTGTTTTTT	CASSQRDRGATNEKLFF
.	TRBV28	.	TRBJ1-1	TGTGCCAGCAGCTTATTTGAGGGCGCTGAAGCTTTCTTT	CASSLFEGAEAFF
.	TRBV27	.	TRBJ1-5	TGTGCCAGCAGTTTATCAAGGACAGCCCAGCCCCAGCATTTT	CASSLSRTAQPQHF
.	TRBV28	TRBD1	TRBJ1-4	TGTGCCAGCAGGCGAACAGGGGGCAAGGATGAAAAACTGTTTTTT	CASRRTGGKDEKLFF
.	TRBV28	.	TRBJ2-1	TGTGCCAGCATGGCGGAGATGGGTTTTAATGAGCAGTTCTTC	CASMAEMGFNEQFF
.	TRBV29-1	.	TRBJ1-1	TGCAGCGTTGAACGACAGATGAACACTGAAGCTTTCTTT	CSVERQMNTEAFF
.	TRBV29-1	TRBD1	TRBJ2-5	TGCAGCGTTGACCCCGGGAGACAGGGGATGGGGCCCCAGTACTTC	CSVDPGRQGMGPQYF
.	TRBV29-1	.	TRBJ2-2	TGCAGCGTTGTTTACAGCAACACCGGGGAGCTGTTTTTT	CSVVYSNTGELFF
.	TRBV5-1	TRBD2	TRBJ2-1	TGCGCCAGCAGGTATCTAGCGGCCGCCTACAATGAGCAGTTCTTC	CASRYLAAAYNEQFF
few	TRBV4-2	.	TRBJ1-5	TGTGCCAGCAGCCAGGAGGGAGTGGGTACAGGCAATCAGCCCCAGCATTTT	CASSQEGVGTGNQPQHF
few	TRBV6-5	.	TRBJ2-1	TGTGCCAGCAGTTTTGCGTCATCTGGGCACAATGAGCAGTTCTTC	CASSFASSGHNEQFF
.	TRBV7-2	.	TRBJ1-1	TGTGCCAGCAGCTTGCAGGGATTCACTGAAGCTTTCTTT	CASSLQGFTEAFF
.	TRBV27	.	TRBJ1-1	TGTGCCAGCAGTTTCCGTCGGGGACTTGAAGCTTTCTTT	CASSFRRGLEAFF
.	TRBV7-9	.	TRBJ2-5	TGTGCCAGCAGCTTAGCAGGAGGGACGGAGACCCAGTACTTC	CASSLAGGTETQYF
.	TRBV6-6	TRBD1	TRBJ2-3	TGTGCCAGCATTAAACGGGGACAGATTAACACAGATACGCAGTATTTT	CASIKRGQINTDTQYF
.	TRBV28	TRBD1	TRBJ2-2	TGTGCCAGCAGTTTACTGGGACAGGGACTCACCGGGGAGCTGTTTTTT	CASSLLGQGLTGELFF
.	TRBV7-6	TRBD1	TRBJ1-2	TGTGCCAGCAGCCCAGAGGACAGGGGTGATGGCTACACCTTC	CASSPEDRGDGYTF